These 10 T cell receptor beta chains originate from one sample sequenced in a study of CD8 T cells in ankylosing spondylitis (dated by TCRdb to 2016 to 2017). The paper's findings and limits, for the study overall: A TCR beta motif made up of several highly homologous amino acid variants appeared to be characteristic of blood from ankylosing spondylitis patients.

To prepare the library, 5' RACE was applied. Sequenced on an Illumina HiSeq 2500. TCRdb reanalyzed the raw reads on its own, using fastp at Q25 for trimming and MiXCR for clone calling, and kept in-frame beta chains. Every distinct CDR3 protein forms one entry, paired with its most common genes and DNA. In this sample the table shows 200,000 to 250,000 distinct CDR3 sequences, about 7% of which occur a single time. The leading ten clones occupy 13% to 15% of the sample. No antigen is known for these receptors. The sample consisted of blood, either unsorted or a sorted T cell fraction (not recorded which). The origin of the receptors is a male donor with ankylosing spondylitis.

This clonotype occurred many times. This chain joins TRBV4-1 and TRBJ1-1; D unresolved. From germline, CDR1 is MGHRA and CDR2 YSYEKL. Trimming pared 0 bases from V and 6 bases from J, leaving 8 bases between. The CDR3 totals 13 residues. CDR3 nucleotides: TGCGCCAGCAGCCAAGATGAACGATCTGAAGCTTTCTTT. Its translation: CASSQDERSEAFF.

This clonotype was seen many times. The chain couples TRBV7-2 to TRBJ2-7; D is possibly TRBD2 (6 bases). Looked up from germline, CDR1 is SGHTA and CDR2 is FQGNSA. V gave up 3 bases and J gave up 3 bases, with 12 bases separating them. CDR3 size: 14 residues. As DNA, the CDR3 is TGTGCCAGCAGCTTGGGCGGGGCCTACTACGAGCAGTACTTC. It is translated as CASSLGGAYYEQYF.

The sample holds many counts of this clonotype. The chain uses TRBV7-9 and TRBJ2-7; D is uncertain. Germline-derived CDR1 and CDR2 are SEHNR and FQNEAQ (reference sequence). The CDR3 runs 11 residues. V gave up 2 bases and J gave up 3 bases, with 2 bases separating them. As DNA, the CDR3 is TGTGCCAGCAGCTTACTCTACGAGCAGTACTTC. Protein sequence: CASSLLYEQYF.

This clonotype has at least ten counts. The rearrangement joins TRBV27 to TRBJ2-7, with D maybe TRBD2 (5 bases). The germline CDR1 and CDR2 sequences are MNHEY and SMNVEV (reference sequence). The CDR3 is made up of 14 amino acids. V gave up 4 bases and J gave up 7 bases, with 17 bases separating them. CDR3 DNA: TGTGCCAGCAGTTCCCGGACTGGGCTCAGGGAGCAGTACTTC. This codes for CASSSRTGLREQYF.

This clonotype was detected ten times or more. The V gene is TRBV3-1, the J gene TRBJ1-5; D uncertain. The CDR3 covers 15 residues. Trimming pared 0 bases from V and 2 bases from J, leaving 8 bases between. Germline V gives CDR1 LGHDT, CDR2 YNNKEL (reference sequence). CDR3 loop: CASSQDYGGNQPQHF. The DNA for the CDR3 is TGTGCCAGCAGCCAAGATTACGGGGGCAATCAGCCCCAGCATTTT.

This clonotype was seen many times. The chain joins TRBV29-1 to TRBJ1-1; a weak D match, TRBD1 (6 bases). The CDR3 covers 18 residues. V dropped 7 bases and J dropped 0 bases, with 27 bases sitting between them. Looked up from germline, CDR1 is SQVTM and CDR2 is ANQGSEA. The CDR3 DNA sequence: TGCAGCGCCACGGGGGGGGACATTGAAGCGGGCCTGAACACTGAAGCTTTCTTT. It translates to CSATGGDIEAGLNTEAFF.

This clonotype was found many times. The chain recombines TRBV4-3 with TRBJ2-3, with a tentative D call TRBD2 (6 bases). The length of the CDR3 is 13 residues. CDR1 and CDR2 (germline): LGHNA, YSLEER. V lost 4 bases to trimming and J lost 4 bases, with 9 bases between them. CDR3 sequence (DNA): TGCGCCAGCAGCCCTAAGCGGGCAGATACGCAGTATTTT. Protein sequence: CASSPKRADTQYF.

This clonotype occurred many times. V is TRBV27 and J is TRBJ1-2, with unresolved D. V was shortened by 4 bases and J by 4 bases, with 10 bases between the two germline ends. Germline assignment: CDR1 MNHEY and CDR2 SMNVEV (reference sequence). This CDR3 has 13 residues. CDR3 residues: CASSWASGYGYTF. CDR3 bases: TGTGCCAGCAGTTGGGCCTCAGGCTATGGCTACACCTTC.

There are many counts of this clonotype. The CDR3 DNA sequence: TGCGCCAGCAGCCAAGAGTTAACAGGGATAGGAGAAAAACTGTTTTTT. It codes for CASSQELTGIGEKLFF. The genes are TRBV4-3 and TRBJ1-4, with D perhaps matching TRBD1 (6 bases). CDR3 size: 16 residues. V was shortened by 0 bases and J by 8 bases, with 16 bases between the two germline ends. CDR1 is LGHNA and CDR2 is YSLEER in the germline V gene.

There are a few counts of this clonotype. The V gene is TRBV12-3 or TRBV12-4, the J gene TRBJ1-4; a weak D match, TRBD1 (5 bases). The CDR3 is 14 amino acids. Trimming cost V 5 bases and J 4 bases, with 11 bases left between them. The CDR3: CASSLTGRNEKLFF. The DNA of the CDR3 is TGTGCCAGCAGTCTCACGGGGCGTAATGAAAAACTGTTTTTT.